This TCR beta chain came from a study of human T cells and chemical hapten exposure. Germline V lookup: CDR1 MGHDK, CDR2 SYGVNS. The CDR3 is 16 amino acids. The V end was cut by 0 bases, the J end by 3 bases, with 15 bases between. As to time point: healthy volunteer bleed at 2 weeks. Whole blood, unfractionated, served as the material for total RNA extraction. The library tagged individual cDNA molecules with unique molecular identifiers. Methods used by the authors: Sample-level TCR yields exhibited a median of approximately 88,000, with a range of 23,224 to 690,600. MiXCR was run by TCRdb on the RACE reads, yielding one entry per CDR3 protein. TCRdb's processing, not the authors' own work, is the source of the V and J calls. The sample shows some 90,000 distinct CDR3 sequences, approximately 8.2% of them seen only once. This clonotype was counted at least ten times.

Input material: whole blood. This rearrangement joins TRBV25-1 to TRBJ2-7, with D possibly being TRBD1 or TRBD2 (6 bases each). The sequence came from a female donor in good health. Some clones in this sample may be carry-over from other donors' samples. The CDR3 DNA reads TGTGCCAGCAGTGAATATCTCGGAAGGGGGGACTACGAGCAGTACTTC. Translated, it gives CASSEYLGRGDYEQYF.